Given below is one T cell receptor (beta chain) in context. Its specificity is unknown. The table came from immunoSEQ multiplex PCR; TCRdb's copy has only in-frame clones and leaves some out. The table lists under 150,000 clones, approximately 94% of them singletons. The data derive from a study of T cell responses to AZD1222 COVID-19 vaccine. Regarding the study as a whole: Receipt of two AZD1222 doses was followed by a rise in Spike-specific TCR breadth and depth.

CDR1 and CDR2 from the germline V gene are SGHVS and FQNEAQ. J lost 5 bases, V lost 5 bases, and 10 bases had no gene match. The CDR3 runs to 15 residues. This sequence joins TRBV7-8 and TRBJ1-1; 8 nucleotides align to TRBD1. Here the sequenced sample was peripheral blood, taken on day 0 of AZD1222 vaccination. This TCR was recovered from an adult in good health. Written as DNA, the CDR3 is TGTGCCAGCAGCAACCTCGACAGGGGCGCGACTGAAGCTTTCTTT. It translates to CASSNLDRGATEAFF.